This is a list of T cell receptor beta chains from one sample in a study of blood T cell repertoires in COVID-19. Repertoires were generated with immunoSEQ multiplex PCR, while TCRdb's copy carries only in-frame clones and drops some. The sample yields almost 200,000 clones, roughly nine tenths seen once. Sample: peripheral blood. These TCRs come from a woman in her sixties or seventies with acute or convalescent COVID-19. CDR3s include the opening cysteine and the closing phenylalanine or tryptophan. The D gene is left open where the match is weak. Size is omitted from some rows. Given values are once, few, many or a class for expanded clones.

j_gene,abundance,v_gene,d_gene,CDR3nt,CDR3aa
TRBJ1-2,once,TRBV5-4,NA,TGTGCCAGCAGCCCTGAGCATTCTAACTATGGCTACACCTTC,CASSPEHSNYGYTF
TRBJ1-2,NA,TRBV6-4,TRBD1,TGTGCCAGCAGTGACCCGGGACAGGGGGATGGCTACACCTTC,CASSDPGQGDGYTF
TRBJ1-1,few,TRBV19,NA,TGTGCCAGTAGGATCTTAGGGGACACTGAAGCTTTCTTT,CASRILGDTEAFF
TRBJ1-6,NA,TRBV28,TRBD1,TGTGCCAGCAGAAGAGCCGGGACAGCTTATTCACCCCTCCACTTT,CASRRAGTAYSPLHF
TRBJ2-1,NA,TRBV25-1,NA,TGTGCCAGCACTCGTGGGGCCGGCTACAATGAGCAGTTCTTC,CASTRGAGYNEQFF
TRBJ2-7,NA,TRBV2,NA,TGTGCCAGCAGGCGTTTGGACGAGCAGTACTTC,CASRRLDEQYF
TRBJ2-5,once,TRBV3-1/TRBV3-2,NA,TGTGCCAGCAGCCAAGATCAAATCCAACAAGAGACCCAGTACTTC,CASSQDQIQQETQYF
TRBJ2-2,NA,TRBV14,TRBD1,TGTGCCAGCAAGGGACAGGGGGACGGGGAGCTGTTTTTT,CASKGQGDGELFF
TRBJ2-1,NA,TRBV4-1,NA,TGCGCCAGCAGCCCCCAGGGGCGGGCTAATGAGCAGTTCTTC,CASSPQGRANEQFF
TRBJ1-6,NA,TRBV18,NA,TGTGCCAGCTCACCAAACAGGGTAAATTCACCCCTCCACTTT,CASSPNRVNSPLHF